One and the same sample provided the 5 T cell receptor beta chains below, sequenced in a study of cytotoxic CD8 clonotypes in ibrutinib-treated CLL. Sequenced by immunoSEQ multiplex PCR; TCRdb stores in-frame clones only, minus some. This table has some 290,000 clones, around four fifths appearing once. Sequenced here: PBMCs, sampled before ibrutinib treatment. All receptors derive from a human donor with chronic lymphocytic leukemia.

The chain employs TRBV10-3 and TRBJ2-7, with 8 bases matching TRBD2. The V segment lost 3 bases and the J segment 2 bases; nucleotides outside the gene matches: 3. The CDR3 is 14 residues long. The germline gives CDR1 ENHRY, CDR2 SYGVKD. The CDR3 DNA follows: TGTGCCATCAGTGAACTAGCGGAGGCCTACGAGCAGTACTTC. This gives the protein CAISELAEAYEQYF.

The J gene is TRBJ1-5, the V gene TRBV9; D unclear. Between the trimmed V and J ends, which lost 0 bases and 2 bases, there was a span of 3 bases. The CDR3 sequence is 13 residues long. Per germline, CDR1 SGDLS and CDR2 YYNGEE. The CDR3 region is CASSVAGNQPQHF. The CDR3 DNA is TGTGCCAGCAGCGTAGCTGGCAATCAGCCCCAGCATTTT.

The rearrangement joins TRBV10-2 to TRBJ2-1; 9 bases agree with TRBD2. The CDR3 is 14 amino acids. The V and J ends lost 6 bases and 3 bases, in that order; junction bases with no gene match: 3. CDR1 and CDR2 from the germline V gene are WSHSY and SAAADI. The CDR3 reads CASRGTSFYNEQFF. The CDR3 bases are TGCGCCAGCAGAGGGACTAGCTTCTACAATGAGCAGTTCTTC.

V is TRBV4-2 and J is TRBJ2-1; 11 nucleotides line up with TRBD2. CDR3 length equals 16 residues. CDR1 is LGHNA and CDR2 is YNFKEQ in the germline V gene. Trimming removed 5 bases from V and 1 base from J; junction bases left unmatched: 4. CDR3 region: CASSTLAGGSYNEQFF. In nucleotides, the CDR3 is TGTGCCAGCAGCACCCTAGCGGGAGGTTCCTACAATGAGCAGTTCTTC.

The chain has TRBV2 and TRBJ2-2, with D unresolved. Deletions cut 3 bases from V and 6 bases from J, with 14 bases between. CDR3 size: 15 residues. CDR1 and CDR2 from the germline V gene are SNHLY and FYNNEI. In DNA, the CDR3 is TGTGCCAGCAGTGACGCCTCAGGTTCCCCCGGGGAGCTGTTTTTT. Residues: CASSDASGSPGELFF.